Sequencing of this T cell receptor beta chain was carried out in a study of blood T cell repertoires in COVID-19. The CDR3 sequence is 17 residues long. V was trimmed by 0 bases and J by 5 bases, leaving 16 bases between them. The germline V gene encodes CDR1 SGHAT and CDR2 FQNNGV. Sequenced by immunoSEQ multiplex PCR; TCRdb stores in-frame clones only, minus some. The table shows around 150,000 clones, with around four fifths occurring only once. The sample holds a few counts of this clone. Source material: peripheral blood. The sequence was obtained from a human donor in a cohort sampled during active COVID-19. V is TRBV11-2 and J is TRBJ2-2; tentatively, D is TRBD2 (6 bases). Here the CDR3 DNA reads TGTGCCAGCAGCTTAGATCCGGTGGGGGGAAGTACCGGGGAGCTGTTTTTT. Protein sequence: CASSLDPVGGSTGELFF.